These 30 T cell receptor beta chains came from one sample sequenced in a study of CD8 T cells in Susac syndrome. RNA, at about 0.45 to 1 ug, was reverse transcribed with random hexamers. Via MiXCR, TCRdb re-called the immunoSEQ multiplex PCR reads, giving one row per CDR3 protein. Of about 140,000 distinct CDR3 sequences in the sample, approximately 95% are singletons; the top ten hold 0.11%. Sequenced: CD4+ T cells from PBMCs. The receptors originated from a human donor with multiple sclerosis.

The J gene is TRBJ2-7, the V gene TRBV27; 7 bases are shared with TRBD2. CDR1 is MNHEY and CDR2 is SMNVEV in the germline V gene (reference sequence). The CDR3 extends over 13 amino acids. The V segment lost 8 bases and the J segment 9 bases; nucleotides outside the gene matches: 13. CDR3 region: CASRGLGSGRQYF. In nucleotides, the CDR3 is TGTGCCAGCCGAGGACTAGGATCAGGTCGGCAGTACTTC.

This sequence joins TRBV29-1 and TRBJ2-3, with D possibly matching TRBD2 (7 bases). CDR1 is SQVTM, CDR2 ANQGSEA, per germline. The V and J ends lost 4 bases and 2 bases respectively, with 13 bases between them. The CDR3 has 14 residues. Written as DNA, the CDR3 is TGCAGCGTTGTTCGCGGGGGCGTCACAGATACGCAGTATTTT. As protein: CSVVRGGVTDTQYF.

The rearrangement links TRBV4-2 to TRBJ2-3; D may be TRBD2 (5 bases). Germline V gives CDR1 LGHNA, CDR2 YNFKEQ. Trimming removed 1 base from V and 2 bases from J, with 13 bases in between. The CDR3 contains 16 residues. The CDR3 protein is CASSQVRSGVTDTQYF. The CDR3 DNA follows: TGTGCCAGCAGCCAAGTAAGGAGCGGAGTCACAGATACGCAGTATTTT.

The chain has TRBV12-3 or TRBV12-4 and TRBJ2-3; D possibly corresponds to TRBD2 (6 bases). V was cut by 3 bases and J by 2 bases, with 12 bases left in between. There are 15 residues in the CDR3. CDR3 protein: CASSLGRTNTDTQYF. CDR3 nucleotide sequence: TGTGCCAGCAGTTTGGGGAGGACAAACACAGATACGCAGTATTTT.

The CDR3 reads CASSQPRGSGDTQYF. Written as DNA, the CDR3 is TGTGCCAGCAGCCAACCCCGGGGTAGCGGAGATACGCAGTATTTT. The rearrangement joins TRBV3-1 to TRBJ2-3; D might be TRBD2 (6 bases). This CDR3 region has 15 residues. V was pared by 2 bases and J by 5 bases, with 14 bases between. The germline V gene encodes CDR1 LGHDT and CDR2 YNNKEL (reference sequence).

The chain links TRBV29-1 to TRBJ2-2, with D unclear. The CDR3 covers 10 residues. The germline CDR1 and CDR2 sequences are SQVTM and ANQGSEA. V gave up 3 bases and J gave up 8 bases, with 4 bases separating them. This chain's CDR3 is CSVEMGELFF. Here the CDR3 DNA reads TGCAGCGTTGAGATGGGGGAGCTGTTTTTT.

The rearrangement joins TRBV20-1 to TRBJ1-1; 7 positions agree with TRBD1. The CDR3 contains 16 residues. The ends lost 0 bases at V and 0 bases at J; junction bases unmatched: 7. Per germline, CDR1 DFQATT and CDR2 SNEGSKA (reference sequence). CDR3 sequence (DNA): TGCAGTGCTAGAGATCGACAGGGAACGATGAACACTGAAGCTTTCTTT. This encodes CSARDRQGTMNTEAFF.

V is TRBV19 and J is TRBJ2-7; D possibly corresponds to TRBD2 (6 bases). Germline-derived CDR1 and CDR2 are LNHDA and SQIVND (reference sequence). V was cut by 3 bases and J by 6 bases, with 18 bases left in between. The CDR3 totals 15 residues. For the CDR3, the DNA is TGTGCCAGTAGTATCGCTAAACGGGAGACGGGCGAGCAGTACTTC. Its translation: CASSIAKRETGEQYF.

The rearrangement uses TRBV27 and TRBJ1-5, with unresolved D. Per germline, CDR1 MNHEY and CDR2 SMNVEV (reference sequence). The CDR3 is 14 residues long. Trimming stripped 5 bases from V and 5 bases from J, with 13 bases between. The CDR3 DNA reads TGTGCCAGCAGTCCCGAGTCAAATTATCAGCCCCAGCATTTT. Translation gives CASSPESNYQPQHF.

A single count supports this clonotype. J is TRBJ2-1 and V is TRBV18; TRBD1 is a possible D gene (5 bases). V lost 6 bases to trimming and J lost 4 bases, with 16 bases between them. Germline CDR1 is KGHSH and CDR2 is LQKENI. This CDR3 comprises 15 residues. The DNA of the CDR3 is TGTGCCAGCTCCCCCGCCCAACAGGATTACAATGAGCAGTTCTTC. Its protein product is CASSPAQQDYNEQFF.

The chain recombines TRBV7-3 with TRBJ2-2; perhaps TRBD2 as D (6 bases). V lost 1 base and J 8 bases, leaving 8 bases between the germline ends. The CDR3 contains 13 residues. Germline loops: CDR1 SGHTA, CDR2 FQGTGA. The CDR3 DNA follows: TGTGCCAGCAGCTTAAACGGGAGAGGGGAGCTGTTTTTT. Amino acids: CASSLNGRGELFF.

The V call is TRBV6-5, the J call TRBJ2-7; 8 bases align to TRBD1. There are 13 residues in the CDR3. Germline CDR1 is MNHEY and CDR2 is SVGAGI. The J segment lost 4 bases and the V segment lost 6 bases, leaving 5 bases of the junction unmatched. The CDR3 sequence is CASRETGAYEQYF. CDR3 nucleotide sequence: TGTGCCAGCAGGGAGACAGGGGCTTACGAGCAGTACTTC.

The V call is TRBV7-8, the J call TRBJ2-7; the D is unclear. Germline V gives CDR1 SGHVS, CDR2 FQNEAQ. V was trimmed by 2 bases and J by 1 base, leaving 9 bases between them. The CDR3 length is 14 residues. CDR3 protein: CASSLRQVSYEQYF. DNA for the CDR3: TGTGCCAGCAGCTTACGGCAGGTTTCCTACGAGCAGTACTTC.

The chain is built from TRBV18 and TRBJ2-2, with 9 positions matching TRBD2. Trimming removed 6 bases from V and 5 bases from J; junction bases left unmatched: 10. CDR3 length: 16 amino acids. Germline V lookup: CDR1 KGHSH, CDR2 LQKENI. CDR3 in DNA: TGTGCCAGCTCGCCTCTGGGACTAGCAGAAACCGGGGAGCTGTTTTTT. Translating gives CASSPLGLAETGELFF.

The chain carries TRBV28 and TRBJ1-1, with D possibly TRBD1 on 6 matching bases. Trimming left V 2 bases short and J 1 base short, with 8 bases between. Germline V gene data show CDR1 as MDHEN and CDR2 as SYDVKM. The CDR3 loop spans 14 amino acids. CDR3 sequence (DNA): TGTGCCAGCAGTTTACTGGGGGCGAACACTGAAGCTTTCTTT. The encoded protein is CASSLLGANTEAFF.

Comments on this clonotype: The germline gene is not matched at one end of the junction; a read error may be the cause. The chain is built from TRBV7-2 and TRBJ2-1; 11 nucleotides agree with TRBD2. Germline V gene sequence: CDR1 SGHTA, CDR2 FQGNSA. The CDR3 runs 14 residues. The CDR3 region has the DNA TGTGCCAGCAGTTTAGCGGGGGGGCGGAATGAGCAGTTCTTC. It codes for CASSLAGGRNEQFF. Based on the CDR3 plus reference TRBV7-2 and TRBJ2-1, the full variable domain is GAGVSQSPSNKVTEKGKDVELRCDPISGHTALYWYRQSLGQGLEFLIYFQGNSAPDKSGLPSDRFSAERTGGSVSTLTIQRTQQEDSAVYLCASSLAGGRNEQFFGPGTRLTVL.

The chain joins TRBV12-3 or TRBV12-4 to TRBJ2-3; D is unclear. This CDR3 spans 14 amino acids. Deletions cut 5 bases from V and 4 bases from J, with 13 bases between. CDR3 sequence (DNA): TGTGCCAGCAGTCCCTGGAAAGCTGCAGATACGCAGTATTTT. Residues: CASSPWKAADTQYF.

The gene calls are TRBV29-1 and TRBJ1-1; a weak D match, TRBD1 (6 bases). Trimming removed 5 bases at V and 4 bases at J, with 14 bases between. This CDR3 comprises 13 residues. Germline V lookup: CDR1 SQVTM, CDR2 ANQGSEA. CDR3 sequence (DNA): TGCAGCGTTATGGGGGCGCGGGGCACTGAAGCTTTCTTT. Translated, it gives CSVMGARGTEAFF.

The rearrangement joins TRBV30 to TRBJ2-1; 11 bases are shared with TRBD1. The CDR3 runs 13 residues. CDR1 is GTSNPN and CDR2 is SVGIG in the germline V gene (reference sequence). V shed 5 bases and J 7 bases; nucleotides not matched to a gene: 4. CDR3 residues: CAWGDRGWNEQFF. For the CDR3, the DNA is TGTGCCTGGGGGGACAGGGGGTGGAATGAGCAGTTCTTC.

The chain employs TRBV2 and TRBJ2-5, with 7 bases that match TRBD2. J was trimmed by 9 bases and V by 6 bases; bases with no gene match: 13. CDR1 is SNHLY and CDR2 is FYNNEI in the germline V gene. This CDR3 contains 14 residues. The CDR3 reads CASRTGTAAGAQYF. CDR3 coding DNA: TGTGCCAGCAGGACCGGGACGGCGGCGGGGGCCCAGTACTTC.

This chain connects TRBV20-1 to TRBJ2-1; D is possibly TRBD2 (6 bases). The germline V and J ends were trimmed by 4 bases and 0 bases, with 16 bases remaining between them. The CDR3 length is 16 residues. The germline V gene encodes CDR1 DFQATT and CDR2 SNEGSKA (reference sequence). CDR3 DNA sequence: TGCAGTGCTACCAGACCGGGACTCCACTCCTACAATGAGCAGTTCTTC. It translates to CSATRPGLHSYNEQFF.

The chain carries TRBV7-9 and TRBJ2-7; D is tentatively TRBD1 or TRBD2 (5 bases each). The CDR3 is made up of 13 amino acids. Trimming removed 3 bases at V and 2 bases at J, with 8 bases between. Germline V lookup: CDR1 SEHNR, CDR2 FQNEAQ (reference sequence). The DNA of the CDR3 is TGTGCCAGCAGCTTCTGGGGGACCTACGAGCAGTACTTC. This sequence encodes CASSFWGTYEQYF.

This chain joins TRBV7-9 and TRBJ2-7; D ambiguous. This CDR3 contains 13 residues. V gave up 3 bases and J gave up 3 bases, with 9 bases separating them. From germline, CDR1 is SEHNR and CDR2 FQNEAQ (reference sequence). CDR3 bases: TGTGCCAGCAGCTTGGGCGAATACTACGAGCAGTACTTC. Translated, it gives CASSLGEYYEQYF.

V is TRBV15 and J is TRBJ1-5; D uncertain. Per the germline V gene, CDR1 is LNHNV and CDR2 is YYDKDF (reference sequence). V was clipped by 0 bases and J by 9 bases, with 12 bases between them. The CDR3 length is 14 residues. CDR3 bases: TGTGCCACCAGCAGAGATCGTGACGTATCGCCCCAGCATTTT. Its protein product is CATSRDRDVSPQHF.

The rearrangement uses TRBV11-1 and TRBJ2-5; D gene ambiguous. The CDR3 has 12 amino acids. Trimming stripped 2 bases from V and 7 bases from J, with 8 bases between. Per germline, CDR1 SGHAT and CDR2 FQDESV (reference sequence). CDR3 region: CASSLNGRTQYF. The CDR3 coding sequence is TGTGCCAGCAGCTTAAACGGACGGACCCAGTACTTC.

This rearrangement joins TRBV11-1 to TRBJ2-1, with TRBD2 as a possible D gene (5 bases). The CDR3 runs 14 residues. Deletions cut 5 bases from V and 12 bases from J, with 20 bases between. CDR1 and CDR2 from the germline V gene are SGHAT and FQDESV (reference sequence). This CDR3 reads CASSADSQVFRQFF. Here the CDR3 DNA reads TGTGCCAGCAGCGCGGACTCCCAGGTTTTCAGGCAGTTCTTC.

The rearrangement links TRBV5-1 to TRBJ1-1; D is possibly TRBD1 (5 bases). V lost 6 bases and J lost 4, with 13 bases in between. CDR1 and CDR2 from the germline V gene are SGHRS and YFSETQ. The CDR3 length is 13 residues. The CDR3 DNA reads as TGCGCCAGCACCTTAGGGGAGAGCACTGAAGCTTTCTTT. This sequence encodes CASTLGESTEAFF. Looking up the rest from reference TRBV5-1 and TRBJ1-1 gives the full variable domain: KAGVTQTPRYLIKTRGQQVTLSCSPISGHRSVSWYQQTPGQGLQFLFEYFSETQRNKGNFPGRFSGRQFSNSRSEMNVSTLELGDSALYLCASTLGESTEAFFGQGTRLTVV.

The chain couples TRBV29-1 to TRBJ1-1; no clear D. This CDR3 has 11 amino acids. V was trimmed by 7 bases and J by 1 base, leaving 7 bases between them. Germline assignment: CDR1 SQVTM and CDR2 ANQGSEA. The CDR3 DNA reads TGCAGCGCTGCCCAGAACACTGAAGCTTTCTTT. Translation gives CSAAQNTEAFF.

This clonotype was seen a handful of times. The CDR3 DNA sequence: TGTGCCAGTACCTACACCGGGGAGCTGTTTTTT. It translates to CASTYTGELFF. V is TRBV28 and J is TRBJ2-2; D gene unclear. The CDR3 length is 11 residues. Per germline, CDR1 MDHEN and CDR2 SYDVKM. The V gene lost 9 bases and the J gene lost 3 bases, with 5 bases spanning the gap.

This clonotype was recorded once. This CDR3 reads CASSSLWTSTLGEQYF. The CDR3 DNA sequence: TGTGCCAGCAGCTCTCTTTGGACTAGCACCCTCGGAGAGCAGTACTTC. J is TRBJ2-7 and V is TRBV7-2; the match to TRBD2 covers 8 bases. V was clipped by 4 bases and J by 7 bases; unmatched bases: 15. CDR1 and CDR2 (germline): SGHTA, FQGNSA. CDR3 length equals 16 residues. The complete variable domain, with remaining parts taken from reference TRBV7-2 and TRBJ2-7, reads GAGVSQSPSNKVTEKGKDVELRCDPISGHTALYWYRQSLGQGLEFLIYFQGNSAPDKSGLPSDRFSAERTGGSVSTLTIQRTQQEDSAVYLCASSSLWTSTLGEQYFGPGTRLTVT.